The clone carrying this T cell receptor (beta chain) was recorded many times. What it binds is unknown. The data derive from a study of T cells in Graves' hyperthyroidism and ophthalmopathy. Study observations and caveats: Ophthalmopathy, which appeared later, was predicted by the model a median roughly 6.6 months before onset. Most clonotypes expanded in thyroid above 0.001 were likewise present in blood.

Pregnant or lactating patients were excluded, as were those with uncontrolled infection or other autoimmune disease. The source of the PBMCs was 9.5 to 10 ml of fresh peripheral blood. Amplified TCR beta CDR3 regions derived from RNA transcripts. Using the HTBI primer set, a first-round RT-PCR was run on the TCR CDR3. TCRdb re-analysed the multiplex PCR reads in MiXCR, keeping a single row per CDR3 protein. The table has hundreds of thousands of distinct CDR3 sequences, 35% seen once. The CDR3 contains 16 residues. V was clipped by 6 bases and J by 1 base, with 16 bases between them. The chain couples TRBV12-3 or TRBV12-4 to TRBJ1-5; D possibly corresponds to TRBD1 (5 bases). Sequenced: blood. The receptor's source is a woman between 40 and 55 years old with Graves' hyperthyroidism. The CDR3 loop is CASSSGGQLSNQPQHF. CDR3 coding DNA: TGTGCCAGCAGCTCTGGAGGACAACTGAGCAATCAGCCCCAGCATTTT.